The rows below give T cell receptor beta chains drawn from one sample of a study of blood T cell repertoires in COVID-19. Method: immunoSEQ multiplex PCR; TCRdb's copy keeps in-frame clones and lacks some. The table shows over 100,000 clones, with 82% occurring only once. The sequenced material came from peripheral blood. These receptors were obtained from a woman aged 70-85 years with acute or convalescent COVID-19. Each CDR3 is given with its conserved first and last residue. The order of the fields is V gene, clone size, J gene, D gene, CDR3 protein, CDR3 DNA. A D gene is named only where the DNA matches it firmly. Some rows mark clone size as missing; the rest say once, few, many or name a class of expanded clone.

v_gene: TRBV19; abundance: .; j_gene: TRBJ2-1; d_gene: .; CDR3aa: CASTTVAGGHGNEQFF; CDR3nt: .
v_gene: TRBV5-6; abundance: .; j_gene: TRBJ1-5; d_gene: TRBD1; CDR3aa: CASSLAVTGGDQPQHF; CDR3nt: TGTGCCAGCAGCTTAGCCGTAACAGGGGGTGATCAGCCCCAGCATTTT
v_gene: TRBV11-2; abundance: few; j_gene: TRBJ2-5; d_gene: TRBD2; CDR3aa: CASSLGLAGAQETQYF; CDR3nt: TGTGCCAGCAGCTTAGGACTAGCGGGGGCTCAAGAGACCCAGTACTTC
v_gene: TRBV4-3; abundance: .; j_gene: TRBJ2-7; d_gene: TRBD2; CDR3aa: CASSPGLAPYEQYF; CDR3nt: TGCGCCAGCAGCCCCGGACTAGCTCCCTACGAGCAGTACTTC
v_gene: TRBV25-1; abundance: .; j_gene: TRBJ1-3; d_gene: .; CDR3aa: CASSEYETGNTIYF; CDR3nt: TGTGCCAGCAGTGAATACGAGACAGGAAACACCATATATTTT
v_gene: TRBV7-2; abundance: .; j_gene: TRBJ2-3; d_gene: .; CDR3aa: CASSLEGGARTDTQYF; CDR3nt: TGTGCCAGCAGCTTAGAAGGGGGGGCCCGGACAGATACGCAGTATTTT
v_gene: TRBV2; abundance: .; j_gene: TRBJ2-6; d_gene: TRBD2; CDR3aa: CASSGLAAGANVLTF; CDR3nt: TGTGCCAGCAGTGGGCTAGCGGCAGGGGCCAACGTCCTGACTTTC
v_gene: TRBV27; abundance: .; j_gene: TRBJ1-4; d_gene: .; CDR3aa: CASSLRGGVEKLFF; CDR3nt: TGTGCCAGCAGTTTACGGGGAGGGGTCGAAAAACTGTTTTTT
v_gene: TRBV19; abundance: .; j_gene: TRBJ1-5; d_gene: .; CDR3aa: CASTIRDINQPQHF; CDR3nt: TGTGCCAGTACCATCCGGGACATCAATCAGCCCCAGCATTTT
v_gene: TRBV10-3; abundance: few; j_gene: TRBJ1-5; d_gene: .; CDR3aa: CAISGPSNQPQHF; CDR3nt: TGTGCCATCAGTGGTCCGAGCAATCAGCCCCAGCATTTT
v_gene: TRBV7-9; abundance: .; j_gene: TRBJ1-4; d_gene: TRBD1; CDR3aa: CASSLGDRPWSFANEKLFF; CDR3nt: TGTGCCAGCAGCTTAGGGGACAGGCCCTGGTCGTTTGCTAATGAAAAACTGTTTTTT
v_gene: TRBV2; abundance: .; j_gene: TRBJ1-1; d_gene: .; CDR3aa: CASSVQVATEAFF; CDR3nt: TGTGCCAGCAGTGTACAGGTAGCCACTGAAGCTTTCTTT
v_gene: TRBV21-1; abundance: .; j_gene: TRBJ2-7; d_gene: .; CDR3aa: CASSKESFDRGSGEQYF; CDR3nt: TGTGCCAGCAGCAAAGAATCCTTTGACAGGGGTTCGGGAGAGCAGTACTTC
v_gene: TRBV24-1; abundance: .; j_gene: TRBJ2-3; d_gene: .; CDR3aa: CATSDSTPKGTQYF; CDR3nt: TGTGCCACCAGTGACAGTACACCAAAGGGGACGCAGTATTTT
v_gene: TRBV23-1; abundance: .; j_gene: TRBJ1-6; d_gene: TRBD1; CDR3aa: CAGLPTQRGQGGNSPLHF; CDR3nt: TGCGCCGGTCTTCCCACCCAAAGAGGACAGGGGGGGAATTCACCCCTCCACTTT
v_gene: TRBV3-1/TRBV3-2; abundance: .; j_gene: TRBJ2-1; d_gene: TRBD2; CDR3aa: CASSQTGTSIHGRFF; CDR3nt: TGTGCCAGCAGCCAGACCGGGACTAGCATCCACGGGCGGTTCTTC
v_gene: TRBV11-2; abundance: .; j_gene: TRBJ2-1; d_gene: TRBD2; CDR3aa: CASSLDSGGGRNEQFF; CDR3nt: TGTGCCAGCAGCTTAGATTCCGGGGGGGGTCGGAATGAGCAGTTCTTC
v_gene: TRBV19; abundance: .; j_gene: TRBJ1-2; d_gene: .; CDR3aa: CASSIWQDVYGYTF; CDR3nt: TGTGCCAGTAGTATTTGGCAGGATGTCTATGGCTACACCTTC